This T cell receptor beta chain stems from a study of cytomegalovirus exposure and HLA in healthy donors. Study-level findings and limits: An apparent linkage of common viral pathogens to several of the most significant clusters emerged in a later analysis.

Use of 60 Vbeta and 13 Jbeta primers characterized the PCR. The method was immunoSEQ multiplex PCR; TCRdb's version includes in-frame clones alone and lacks a portion of them. The sample lists some 120,000 clones; around 78% were seen once. A remark on this clone: Its target is unknown. Relative to the germline gene, one junction end is altered; a read error may explain this.

The CDR3 is made up of 12 amino acids. CDR1 and CDR2 from the germline V gene are SNHLY and FYNNEI. The TCR originated in a man between 40 and 49 years old in good health and CMV-seronegative. The sequenced sample consisted of PBMCs. This chain links TRBV2 with TRBJ1-1; D is possibly TRBD1 (5 bases). For the CDR3, the DNA is TGTGCCAGCACCCCCTTGGGGCACCCGAACACATGG. Amino acids: CASTPLGHPNTW.